A single TCR beta chain is shown here with its context. These data belong to a study of ipilimumab plus nivolumab after autologous stem cell transplantation. Profiled with immunoSEQ multiplex PCR; TCRdb holds only in-frame clones, not every one. The sample yields 20,000 to 25,000 clones, over 70% seen once. This CDR3 comprises 15 residues. The V segment lost 4 bases and the J segment 3 bases; nucleotides outside the gene matches: 6. The germline gives CDR1 SGDLS, CDR2 YYNGEE. Ipilimumab, 1 mg/kg, started 14 to 28 days after autologous transplant. Dosing: nivolumab 3 mg/kg IV, weeks 1, 4, 7, 10, then every two weeks to week 26.

The rearrangement uses TRBV9 and TRBJ2-3, with TRBD1 identical over 9 bases. Sequences were derived from PBMCs, sampled in a trial of ipilimumab plus nivolumab as post-transplant consolidation. The origin of this receptor is a male donor with diffuse large B-cell lymphoma. The CDR3 here is CASSPTDRGTDTQYF. In DNA form, the CDR3 reads TGTGCCAGCAGCCCTACGGACAGGGGTACAGATACGCAGTATTTT.